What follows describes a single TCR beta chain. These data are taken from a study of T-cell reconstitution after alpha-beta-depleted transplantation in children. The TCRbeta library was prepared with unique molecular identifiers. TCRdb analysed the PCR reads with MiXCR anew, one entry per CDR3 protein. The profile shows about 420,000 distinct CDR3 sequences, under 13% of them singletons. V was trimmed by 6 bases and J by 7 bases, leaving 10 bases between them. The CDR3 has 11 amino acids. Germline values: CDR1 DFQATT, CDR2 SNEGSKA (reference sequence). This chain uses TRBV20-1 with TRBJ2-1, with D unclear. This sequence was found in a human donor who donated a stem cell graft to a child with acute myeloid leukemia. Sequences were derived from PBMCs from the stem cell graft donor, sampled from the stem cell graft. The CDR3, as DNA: TGCAGTGCAAGCGTCGGAAATGAGCAGTTCTTC. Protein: CSASVGNEQFF.